The 19 T cell receptor beta chains below all came from one sample that was sequenced in a study of early T cells in non-severe SARS-CoV-2 infection. MiXCR was run by TCRdb on the 5' RACE reads, yielding one entry per CDR3 protein. The sample carries about 46,000 distinct CDR3 sequences, approximately 5.1% recorded once. Sample: whole blood, taken at baseline. These receptors were collected from an adult who was a healthcare worker with PCR-confirmed SARS-CoV-2 infection or an uninfected control (not recorded which).

This clonotype was seen more than once but under ten times. The CDR3 DNA sequence: TGTGCCAGCAGCTTAGAGAGGGTTCAGCCCCAGCATTTT. It is translated as CASSLERVQPQHF. The chain carries TRBV7-2 and TRBJ1-5, with unresolved D. The length of the CDR3 is 13 residues. Germline CDR1 is SGHTA and CDR2 is FQGNSA. With 1 base removed from V and 6 bases from J, the gap between germline ends came to 7 bases.

This clonotype was seen ten or more times. The chain carries TRBV6-5 and TRBJ2-3, with 7 bases lining up with TRBD1. The CDR3 consists of 15 residues. Trimming at V came to 5 bases and at J to 1 base, leaving 6 bases not matched to a gene. Germline CDR1 is MNHEY and CDR2 is SVGAGI. Written as DNA, the CDR3 is TGTGCCAGCAGTAAACAGGGGAGTCGCACAGATACGCAGTATTTT. Residues: CASSKQGSRTDTQYF.

A few counts support this clonotype. The rearrangement links TRBV7-6 to TRBJ1-2; D possibly corresponds to TRBD1 (5 bases). Germline CDR1 is SGHVS and CDR2 is FNYEAQ. The CDR3 loop spans 14 amino acids. Trimming removed 5 bases from V and 4 bases from J, with 14 bases in between. The CDR3 protein is CASSLAAGLYGYTF. CDR3 nucleotide sequence: TGTGCCAGCAGCCTGGCGGCAGGGCTCTATGGCTACACCTTC.

In this sample, this clonotype turned up many times. The chain joins TRBV20-1 to TRBJ2-7; 14 bases are a match to TRBD2. The CDR3 runs to 17 residues. Germline V gene sequence: CDR1 DFQATT, CDR2 SNEGSKA (reference sequence). The V segment lost 0 bases and the J segment 3 bases; nucleotides outside the gene matches: 7. DNA for the CDR3: TGCAGTGCTAGAGACACCGGGACTAGCGGGGGATACTACGAGCAGTACTTC. Residues: CSARDTGTSGGYYEQYF.

This clonotype appeared many times. This sequence joins TRBV12-5 and TRBJ1-5; D is unresolved. The CDR3 consists of 14 residues. Germline V lookup: CDR1 LGHNT, CDR2 FRNRAP. V lost 7 bases and J lost 4, with 14 bases in between. In DNA, the CDR3 is TGTGCTAGTGCCCTCGATCCGGGGAATCAGCCCCAGCATTTT. Protein sequence: CASALDPGNQPQHF.

This clonotype was recorded many times. The chain joins TRBV7-9 to TRBJ1-2; no firm D call. V was clipped by 0 bases and J by 4 bases, with 9 bases between them. The CDR3 is made up of 14 amino acids. The germline V gene encodes CDR1 SEHNR and CDR2 FQNEAQ (reference sequence). In nucleotides, the CDR3 is TGTGCCAGCAGCTTAGCTCGGCCGGTCTATGGCTACACCTTC. It encodes CASSLARPVYGYTF.

This clonotype was detected many times. V and J are TRBV28 and TRBJ2-2; 12 bases map to TRBD2. This CDR3 has 17 amino acids. Germline V gene lookup returns CDR1 MDHEN and CDR2 SYDVKM. V lost 5 bases and J lost 5; bases outside the gene matches: 9. The CDR3: CASSPWTSGKRTGELFF. The CDR3 DNA is TGTGCCAGCAGTCCTTGGACTAGCGGGAAAAGGACCGGGGAGCTGTTTTTT.

The V call is TRBV4-1, the J call TRBJ2-7; 9 bases are shared with TRBD1. The V gene's germline CDR1 is MGHRA and CDR2 YSYEKL. Germline trimming cut 3 bases from V and 1 base from J; bases unmatched to any gene: 7. CDR3 size: 16 residues. CDR3 sequence reads: CASSQTLDRGSYEQYF. CDR3 DNA sequence: TGCGCCAGCAGCCAGACCTTGGACAGGGGATCCTACGAGCAGTACTTC.

The chain carries TRBV12-3 or TRBV12-4 and TRBJ2-4; D might be TRBD1 or TRBD2, each matching 5 bases. This CDR3 has 14 residues. Trimming pared 6 bases from V and 1 base from J, leaving 10 bases between. The CDR3 coding sequence is TGTGCCAGCAGCTTTGGGACCGCCAAAAACATTCAGTACTTC. Protein: CASSFGTAKNIQYF.

This clonotype was detected ten times or more. The chain links TRBV30 to TRBJ1-6; 7 bases align to TRBD1. This CDR3 has 13 residues. V shed 8 bases, J shed 7 bases, and the junction held 8 bases outside the gene matches. Germline CDR1 GTSNPN, CDR2 SVGIG (reference sequence). The CDR3 DNA follows: TGTGCCCGATCGACAGGGTGGAATTCACCCCTCCACTTT. Translating gives CARSTGWNSPLHF.

This clonotype appeared many times. The chain combines TRBV20-1 with TRBJ2-1; D not certain. The V gene's germline CDR1 is DFQATT and CDR2 SNEGSKA (reference sequence). Between the trimmed V and J ends, which lost 6 bases and 4 bases, there was a span of 4 bases. This CDR3 is 10 amino acids long. The CDR3 reads CSANYNEQFF. DNA of the CDR3: TGCAGTGCCAATTACAATGAGCAGTTCTTC.

This clonotype was seen many times. The chain uses TRBV7-2 and TRBJ1-4, with a tentative D call TRBD1 (5 bases). The CDR3 is 14 amino acids. CDR1 is SGHTA and CDR2 is FQGNSA in the germline V gene. V was clipped by 4 bases and J by 5 bases, with 11 bases between them. In DNA, the CDR3 is TGTGCCAGCAGCTCAACCCGGGACAATGAAAAACTGTTTTTT. Translating gives CASSSTRDNEKLFF.

This clonotype appeared a few times. V and J are TRBV7-6 and TRBJ1-1, with D unresolved. The germline V gene has CDR1 SGHVS and CDR2 FNYEAQ. This CDR3 has 13 residues. Trimming cost V 5 bases and J 4 bases, with 11 bases left between them. The CDR3 is CASSPNPGTEAFF. The CDR3 DNA sequence: TGTGCCAGCAGCCCCAATCCGGGCACTGAAGCTTTCTTT.

This clonotype came up once. A much more abundant neighbour one base away suggests this may be a read error. The V and J genes are TRBV5-1 and TRBJ2-1; D is unclear. Germline CDR1 SGHRS, CDR2 YFSETQ. Between the trimmed V and J ends, which lost 9 bases and 3 bases, there was a span of 10 bases. This CDR3 has 12 residues. In DNA, the CDR3 is TGCGCCACGGTGGGTAGCTACAATGAGCAGTTCTTC. As protein: CATVGSYNEQFF.

This clonotype was seen many times. The rearrangement uses TRBV30 and TRBJ1-1; TRBD1 might be the D (6 bases). The CDR3 consists of 11 residues. Trimming left V 5 bases short and J 11 bases short, with 15 bases between. From germline, CDR1 is GTSNPN and CDR2 SVGIG (reference sequence). Written as DNA, the CDR3 is TGTGCCTGGGGTCCACAGGGTAGGGCTTTCTTT. Translated: CAWGPQGRAFF.

The chain has TRBV27 and TRBJ2-7; D perhaps matches TRBD2 (6 bases). V lost 5 bases and J lost 0, with 8 bases in between. The CDR3 is 13 amino acids. Germline loops: CDR1 MNHEY, CDR2 SMNVEV (reference sequence). This CDR3 reads CASSSGLSYEQYF. CDR3 DNA sequence: TGTGCCAGCAGTAGCGGGCTCTCCTACGAGCAGTACTTC.

This clonotype was seen repeatedly, ten times or more. This rearrangement joins TRBV12-3 or TRBV12-4 to TRBJ2-7; 9 bases agree with TRBD2. There are 16 residues in the CDR3. Germline trimming cut 3 bases from V and 5 bases from J; bases unmatched to any gene: 11. This CDR3 is CASSFIGSGSFHEQYF. The DNA of the CDR3 is TGTGCCAGCAGTTTCATAGGTAGCGGGAGTTTCCACGAGCAGTACTTC.

This clonotype was seen once. J is TRBJ2-3 and V is TRBV7-3; 9 nucleotides align to TRBD2. The CDR3 contains 16 residues. The germline gives CDR1 SGHTA, CDR2 FQGTGA. The V and J ends lost 2 bases and 4 bases, in that order; junction bases with no gene match: 7. CDR3 residues: CASSLSVSGSPDTQYF. Here the CDR3 DNA reads TGTGCCAGCAGCTTATCCGTTAGCGGGAGTCCAGATACGCAGTATTTT.

This clonotype was counted ten times or more. V usage is TRBV7-3 and J usage is TRBJ2-2; possible D gene TRBD2, 5 bases. The CDR3 contains 15 residues. The germline gives CDR1 SGHTA, CDR2 FQGTGA. V was trimmed by 2 bases and J by 5 bases, leaving 12 bases between them. The CDR3 region has the DNA TGTGCCAGCAGCTTAGGAGGAATTGGGACCGGGGAGCTGTTTTTT. This gives the protein CASSLGGIGTGELFF. Combining the CDR3 with reference TRBV7-3 and TRBJ2-2 gives the whole variable domain GAGVSQTPSNKVTEKGKYVELRCDPISGHTALYWYRQSLGQGPEFLIYFQGTGAADDSGLPNDRFFAVRPEGSVSTLKIQRTERGDSAVYLCASSLGGIGTGELFFGEGSRLTVL.